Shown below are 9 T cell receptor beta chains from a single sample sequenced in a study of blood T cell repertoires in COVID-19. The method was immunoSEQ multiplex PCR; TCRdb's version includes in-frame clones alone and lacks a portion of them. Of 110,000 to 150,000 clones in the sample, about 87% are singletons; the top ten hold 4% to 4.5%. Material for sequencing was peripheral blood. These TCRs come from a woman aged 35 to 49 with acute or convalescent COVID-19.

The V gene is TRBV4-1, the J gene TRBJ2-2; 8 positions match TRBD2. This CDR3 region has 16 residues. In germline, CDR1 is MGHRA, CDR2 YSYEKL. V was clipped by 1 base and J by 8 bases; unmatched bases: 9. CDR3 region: CASSQAAGELIGELFF. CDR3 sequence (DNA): TGCGCCAGCAGCCAAGCAGCGGGGGAACTAATAGGGGAGCTGTTTTTT.

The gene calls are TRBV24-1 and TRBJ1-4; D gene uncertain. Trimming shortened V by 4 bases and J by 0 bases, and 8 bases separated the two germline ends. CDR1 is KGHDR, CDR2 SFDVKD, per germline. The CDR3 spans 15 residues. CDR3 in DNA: TGTGCCACCAGTGAGGCACACGCAACTAATGAAAAACTGTTTTTT. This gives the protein CATSEAHATNEKLFF.

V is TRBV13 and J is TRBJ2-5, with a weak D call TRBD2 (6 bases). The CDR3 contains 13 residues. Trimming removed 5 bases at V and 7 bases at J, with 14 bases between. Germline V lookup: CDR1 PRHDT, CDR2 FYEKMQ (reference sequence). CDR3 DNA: TGTGCCAGCAGCCTATCAAGGGGAGGGACCCAGTACTTC. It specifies CASSLSRGGTQYF.

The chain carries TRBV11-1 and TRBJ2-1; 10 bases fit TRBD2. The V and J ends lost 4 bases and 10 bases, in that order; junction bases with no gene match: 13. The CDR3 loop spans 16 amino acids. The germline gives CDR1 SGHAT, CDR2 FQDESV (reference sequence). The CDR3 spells CASSSHLAGAGGEQFF. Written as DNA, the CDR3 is TGTGCCAGCAGCTCCCATCTAGCGGGGGCCGGGGGGGAGCAGTTCTTC.

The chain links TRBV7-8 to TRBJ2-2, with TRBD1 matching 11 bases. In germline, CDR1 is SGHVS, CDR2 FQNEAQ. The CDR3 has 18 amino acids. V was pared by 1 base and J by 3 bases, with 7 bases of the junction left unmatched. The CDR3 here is CASSLVRGTGGYTGELFF. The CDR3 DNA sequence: TGTGCCAGCAGCTTAGTCCGAGGGACAGGGGGTTACACCGGGGAGCTGTTTTTT.

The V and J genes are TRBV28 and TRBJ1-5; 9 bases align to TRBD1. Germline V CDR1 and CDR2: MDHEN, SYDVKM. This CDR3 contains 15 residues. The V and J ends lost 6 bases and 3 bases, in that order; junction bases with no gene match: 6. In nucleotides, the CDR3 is TGTGCCAGCAGCCCGGGACAGGGTATCAATCAGCCCCAGCATTTT. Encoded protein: CASSPGQGINQPQHF.

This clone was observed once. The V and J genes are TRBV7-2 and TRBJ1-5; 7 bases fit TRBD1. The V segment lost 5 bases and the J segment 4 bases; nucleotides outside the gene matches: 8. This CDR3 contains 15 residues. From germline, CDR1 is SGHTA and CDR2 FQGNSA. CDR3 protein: CASSPAGTVNQPQHF. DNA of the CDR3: TGTGCCAGCAGCCCGGCGGGGACAGTGAATCAGCCCCAGCATTTT.

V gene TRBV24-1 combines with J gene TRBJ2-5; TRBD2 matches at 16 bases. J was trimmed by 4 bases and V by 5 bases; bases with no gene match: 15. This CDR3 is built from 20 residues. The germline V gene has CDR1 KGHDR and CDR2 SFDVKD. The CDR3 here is CATSAFFRPGLAGGGETQYF. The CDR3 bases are TGTGCCACCAGTGCCTTCTTCAGGCCGGGACTAGCGGGGGGGGGAGAGACCCAGTACTTC.

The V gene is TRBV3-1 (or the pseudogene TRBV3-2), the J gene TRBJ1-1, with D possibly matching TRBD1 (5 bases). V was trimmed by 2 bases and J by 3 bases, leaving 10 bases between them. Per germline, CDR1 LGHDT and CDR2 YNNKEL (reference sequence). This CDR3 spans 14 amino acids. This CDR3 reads CASSQLTGDTEAFF. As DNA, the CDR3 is TGTGCCAGCAGCCAACTTACGGGGGACACTGAAGCTTTCTTT.